This entry lists 27 T cell receptor beta chains sequenced from one sample in a study of beta chain features in type 1 diabetes. The study reverse transcribed the entire isolated RNA, so it sequenced expressed TCRB transcripts. The table came from immunoSEQ multiplex PCR; TCRdb's copy has only in-frame clones and leaves some out. The sample holds about 900,000 clones, roughly 15% seen once. Material for sequencing was naive CD4+ T cells from blood. The receptors were sampled from a woman between 18 and 30 years old in good health.

V is TRBV28 and J is TRBJ2-1; D remains ambiguous. Germline loops: CDR1 MDHEN, CDR2 SYDVKM. The CDR3 loop spans 11 amino acids. The CDR3 sequence is CAHSSYNEQFF. The CDR3 DNA follows: TGTGCTCATAGCTCCTACAATGAGCAGTTCTTC.

This chain connects TRBV6-5 to TRBJ1-4; TRBD1 matches 7 bases. This CDR3 comprises 14 residues. Germline lookup yields CDR1 MNHEY and CDR2 SVGAGI. The trim removed 4 bases at V and 10 bases at J, leaving 9 bases unmatched. The CDR3 protein is CASSFSGTVGKLFF. The CDR3 nucleotides are TGTGCCAGCAGTTTTTCCGGGACAGTAGGAAAACTGTTTTTT.

The table lists this clone with a few counts. The chain's CDR3 is CASSLTASAANTGELFF. DNA of the CDR3: TGTGCCAGCAGCTTAACGGCTAGCGCTGCGAACACCGGGGAGCTGTTTTTT. The V and J genes are TRBV7-2 and TRBJ2-2; a weak D match, TRBD2 (6 bases). V was shortened by 2 bases and J by 0 bases, with 13 bases between the two germline ends. Germline-derived CDR1 and CDR2 are SGHTA and FQGNSA. The CDR3 covers 17 residues.

For this clone: The same CDR3 is also encoded by other DNA sequences in this sample. J is TRBJ2-1 and V is TRBV6-6; 11 nucleotides line up with TRBD2. V lost 6 bases, J lost 4 bases, and 5 bases stayed unmatched. This CDR3 has 15 residues. CDR1 and CDR2 from the germline V gene are MNHNY and SVGAGI (reference sequence). The CDR3 protein is CASSPGLAVYNEQFF. CDR3 coding DNA: TGTGCCAGCAGCCCGGGACTAGCGGTTTACAATGAGCAGTTCTTC.

This clone came up a few times. The chain joins TRBV6-5 to TRBJ2-1; no reliable D call. The CDR3 runs 15 residues. Trimming cost V 0 bases and J 6 bases, with 12 bases left between them. CDR1 is MNHEY, CDR2 SVGAGI, per germline. The CDR3 DNA reads as TGTGCCAGCAGTTACTCGATCTTCGGCGGCAATGAGCAGTTCTTC. It encodes CASSYSIFGGNEQFF.

This chain links TRBV7-8 with TRBJ2-5; D may match TRBD1 or TRBD2 (5 bases each). Germline lookup yields CDR1 SGHVS and CDR2 FQNEAQ. V was pared by 5 bases and J by 5 bases, with 15 bases between. The CDR3 is 14 residues long. CDR3 sequence: CASSKGTLRETQYF. CDR3 bases: TGTGCCAGCAGCAAAGGGACCTTACGGGAGACCCAGTACTTC.

This sequence joins TRBV7-9 and TRBJ2-5, with 8 bases fitting TRBD2. CDR1 and CDR2 (germline): SEHNR, FQNEAQ (reference sequence). Unmatched junction bases numbered 12, after V lost 7 bases and J lost 5 bases. The CDR3 is made up of 15 amino acids. The CDR3 loop is CASTRGGRFTETQYF. Here the CDR3 DNA reads TGTGCCAGCACCCGGGGGGGCCGTTTTACGGAGACCCAGTACTTC.

This clone was seen a few times. The V gene is TRBV6-6, the J gene TRBJ2-2; TRBD2 matches 10 bases. Germline V gene data show CDR1 as MNHNY and CDR2 as SVGAGI (reference sequence). This CDR3 is built from 15 residues. The V gene end was trimmed by 5 bases and the J gene end by 5 bases; junction bases not matched to a gene: 5. As DNA, the CDR3 is TGTGCCAGCAGTCTACTAGCGGGGACGACCGGGGAGCTGTTTTTT. As protein: CASSLLAGTTGELFF.

This clone was seen a handful of times. V usage is TRBV7-2 and J usage is TRBJ2-7; 10 nucleotides align to TRBD2. Germline assignment: CDR1 SGHTA and CDR2 FQGNSA. V was pared by 5 bases and J by 3 bases, with 7 bases of the junction left unmatched. The CDR3 covers 15 residues. The CDR3 DNA follows: TGTGCCAGCAGCGTATCCGGGACTAGCGACTACGAGCAGTACTTC. Amino acids: CASSVSGTSDYEQYF.

This clone was detected many times. The gene calls are TRBV10-3 and TRBJ2-7; 9 nucleotides align to TRBD1. V gave up 2 bases and J gave up 2 bases; unmatched junction bases: 4. The CDR3 totals 15 residues. In germline, CDR1 is ENHRY, CDR2 SYGVKD. The CDR3: CAISEPGQGPYEQYF. CDR3 nucleotides: TGTGCCATCAGTGAGCCGGGACAGGGTCCCTACGAGCAGTACTTC.

This clone was counted a few times. This chain uses TRBV7-9 with TRBJ2-5; the D is unclear. This CDR3 has 15 residues. V lost 6 bases and J lost 4, with 18 bases in between. Per germline, CDR1 SEHNR and CDR2 FQNEAQ (reference sequence). The CDR3: CASRTPNLVGETQYF. The CDR3 DNA sequence: TGTGCCAGCAGAACACCCAACCTGGTCGGAGAGACCCAGTACTTC.

This clone was seen a handful of times. The chain is built from TRBV5-4 and TRBJ2-1, with D perhaps TRBD2 (6 bases). V was shortened by 4 bases and J by 4 bases, with 18 bases between the two germline ends. The CDR3 has 16 amino acids. Germline V CDR1 and CDR2: SGHNT, YYREEE (reference sequence). CDR3 sequence reads: CASSPGPSGSYNEQFF. As DNA, the CDR3 is TGTGCCAGCAGCCCGGGCCCCAGCGGGTCATACAATGAGCAGTTCTTC.

In its sample, this clone was seen a few times. Other DNA sequences in this specimen translate into the identical CDR3. CDR3 loop: CASSPQDTQYF. The CDR3 DNA is TGTGCCAGCTCACCACAAGATACGCAGTATTTT. This rearrangement joins TRBV18 to TRBJ2-3; D not certain. V was cut by 1 base and J by 5 bases, with 1 base left in between. This CDR3 has 11 residues. Germline assignment: CDR1 KGHSH and CDR2 LQKENI.

The V gene is TRBV18, the J gene TRBJ2-3; D remains unclear. CDR1 and CDR2 from the germline V gene are KGHSH and LQKENI. The CDR3 length is 14 residues. V gave up 6 bases and J gave up 4 bases, with 14 bases separating them. The CDR3 DNA is TGTGCCAGCTCCTTCGGCGGATCCCCAGATACGCAGTATTTT. Protein sequence: CASSFGGSPDTQYF.

This clone was seen more than once but under ten times. The rearrangement links TRBV28 to TRBJ2-7; D uncertain. The CDR3 runs 13 residues. Trimming removed 4 bases at V and 3 bases at J, with 10 bases between. Looked up from germline, CDR1 is MDHEN and CDR2 is SYDVKM. The CDR3 sequence is CASSSTPYYEQYF. The CDR3 nucleotides read TGTGCCAGCAGTTCTACACCGTACTACGAGCAGTACTTC.

V is TRBV5-1 and J is TRBJ2-7, with D perhaps TRBD1 (6 bases). There are 14 residues in the CDR3. Trimming shortened V by 3 bases and J by 2 bases, and 12 bases separated the two germline ends. CDR1 SGHRS and CDR2 YFSETQ come from the germline V gene. This CDR3 is CASSWTGTTYEQYF. The CDR3 nucleotides are TGCGCCAGCAGCTGGACCGGGACAACCTACGAGCAGTACTTC.

The CDR3 here is CASRSRNTIYF. CDR3 in DNA: TGTGCCAGCAGGAGTAGAAACACCATATATTTT. This rearrangement joins TRBV27 to TRBJ1-3; D gene unclear. V was trimmed by 6 bases and J by 5 bases, leaving 5 bases between them. Germline CDR1 is MNHEY and CDR2 is SMNVEV (reference sequence). The CDR3 length is 11 residues.

Written as DNA, the CDR3 is TGTGCCAGCAGCACGGACAGGGCCGGTGGTGAAAAACTGTTTTTT. Amino acids: CASSTDRAGGEKLFF. The chain uses TRBV7-2 and TRBJ1-4; 8 positions agree with TRBD1. CDR3 size: 15 residues. Germline-derived CDR1 and CDR2 are SGHTA and FQGNSA. Germline trimming cut 5 bases from V and 7 bases from J; bases unmatched to any gene: 9.

The genes are TRBV18 and TRBJ2-1, with 12 nucleotides matching TRBD2. The V gene end was trimmed by 3 bases and the J gene end by 5 bases; junction bases not matched to a gene: 8. The CDR3 runs 17 residues. The germline CDR1 and CDR2 sequences are KGHSH and LQKENI. The CDR3 loop reads CASSPRLAGDGHNEQFF. The CDR3 region has the DNA TGTGCCAGCTCACCGCGACTAGCGGGAGACGGCCACAATGAGCAGTTCTTC.

The table lists this clone with a few counts. The J gene is TRBJ2-2, the V gene TRBV6-5, with TRBD2 identical over 13 bases. The V segment lost 2 bases and the J segment 13 bases; nucleotides outside the gene matches: 4. CDR3 size: 14 residues. The germline CDR1 and CDR2 sequences are MNHEY and SVGAGI. The chain's CDR3 is CASSYGGTSGTLFF. The CDR3 DNA sequence: TGTGCCAGCAGTTACGGTGGGACTAGCGGGACGCTGTTTTTT.

Only a few counts were recorded for this clone. The V call is TRBV29-1, the J call TRBJ2-7, with D tentatively TRBD1 or TRBD2 (5 bases each). This CDR3 contains 12 residues. Germline assignment: CDR1 SQVTM and CDR2 ANQGSEA. Between the trimmed V and J ends, which lost 4 bases and 1 base, there was a span of 8 bases. In nucleotides, the CDR3 is TGCAGCGTTGGAGGGGAGTCCTACGAGCAGTACTTC. Translating it yields CSVGGESYEQYF.

The rearrangement uses TRBV29-1 and TRBJ2-1; a weak D match, TRBD2 (6 bases). CDR3 length: 13 residues. Germline V gene sequence: CDR1 SQVTM, CDR2 ANQGSEA. The V gene lost 7 bases and the J gene lost 2 bases, with 12 bases spanning the gap. CDR3 DNA sequence: TGCAGCGCAACTAGCCGGCCCTACAATGAGCAGTTCTTC. This codes for CSATSRPYNEQFF.

The V call is TRBV5-1, the J call TRBJ2-6; 10 bases line up with TRBD1. Germline CDR1 SGHRS, CDR2 YFSETQ. This CDR3 has 20 amino acids. V trimming: 0 bases; J trimming: 0 bases; junction bases outside the gene matches: 9. The CDR3 reads CASSLGQGAGRSSGANVLTF. The CDR3 nucleotides are TGCGCCAGCAGCTTGGGACAGGGGGCAGGCCGAAGCTCTGGGGCCAACGTCCTGACTTTC.

This sequence joins TRBV7-2 and TRBJ2-5, with no clear D. Near its end, the DNA agrees better with TRBJ2-7, so the J call may be wrong. The germline CDR1 and CDR2 sequences are SGHTA and FQGNSA. This CDR3 is 13 amino acids long. This chain's CDR3 is CASSSPFSYEQYF. The DNA for the CDR3 is TGTGCCAGCAGCTCCCCGTTCTCCTACGAGCAGTACTTC.

This clone has just a few counts. This chain joins TRBV7-8 and TRBJ2-1, with a tentative D call TRBD2 (6 bases). There are 15 residues in the CDR3. Germline CDR1 SGHVS, CDR2 FQNEAQ. Trimming removed 3 bases at V and 0 bases at J, with 9 bases between. The CDR3 protein is CASSFRDFSYNEQFF. In nucleotides, the CDR3 is TGTGCCAGCAGCTTCCGGGACTTCTCCTACAATGAGCAGTTCTTC.

This chain uses TRBV7-2 with TRBJ2-7; perhaps D is TRBD1 or TRBD2 (5 bases each). The CDR3 runs to 15 residues. The germline V gene has CDR1 SGHTA and CDR2 FQGNSA. Deletions cut 1 base from V and 0 bases from J, with 10 bases between. Here the CDR3 reads CASSLDGGFSYEQYF. DNA for the CDR3: TGTGCCAGCAGCTTAGATGGGGGTTTCTCCTACGAGCAGTACTTC.

This clone was seen a few times. The chain recombines TRBV7-3 with TRBJ2-3, with D possibly matching TRBD2 (5 bases). The V gene lost 4 bases and the J gene lost 9 bases, with 11 bases spanning the gap. Germline V gives CDR1 SGHTA, CDR2 FQGTGA. The CDR3 length is 12 residues. CDR3: CASSSTRGTQYF. The CDR3 DNA is TGTGCCAGCAGCTCCACTAGAGGGACGCAGTATTTT.